Listed here are 18 T cell receptor beta chains from one sample, sequenced in a study of shared clonotypes between healthy human individuals. Produced via immunoSEQ multiplex PCR; TCRdb's table is partial and in-frame only. The table records 950,000 to 1,300,000 clones, under 80% of them present only once. Sequences were obtained from memory CD4+ T cells sorted from blood. Sample subset: CD45RA-negative fraction. The receptors come from a man aged 18 to 30 in good health.

The gene calls are TRBV6-1 and TRBJ1-2, with no clear D. V was cut by 2 bases and J by 2 bases, with 9 bases left in between. This CDR3 is built from 14 residues. Germline V gene data show CDR1 as MNHNS and CDR2 as SASEGT. The CDR3 reads CASSESGRNYGYTF. CDR3 DNA: TGTGCCAGCAGTGAAAGTGGCCGAAACTATGGCTACACCTTC.

This chain uses TRBV28 with TRBJ1-6, with 7 bases aligning to TRBD1. Germline V gene lookup returns CDR1 MDHEN and CDR2 SYDVKM. Trimming removed 5 bases from V and 7 bases from J; junction bases left unmatched: 8. This CDR3 is built from 15 residues. The CDR3 protein is CASSPSQGRNSPLHF. The CDR3 bases are TGTGCCAGCAGTCCATCACAGGGGCGGAATTCACCCCTCCACTTT.

This rearrangement joins TRBV15 to TRBJ2-7, with 9 bases aligning to TRBD2. Germline loops: CDR1 LNHNV, CDR2 YYDKDF (reference sequence). The CDR3 is 15 residues long. Losses at the gene ends were 5 bases for V and 2 bases for J; bases not matched to a gene: 7. The DNA of the CDR3 is TGTGCCACCAGCGGAAGCGGGGGGCTAACCTACGAGCAGTACTTC. The encoded protein is CATSGSGGLTYEQYF.

The rearrangement uses TRBV9 and TRBJ2-5, with 8 bases that match TRBD2. V shed 0 bases, J shed 3 bases, and the junction held 7 bases outside the gene matches. The CDR3 length is 16 residues. Germline CDR1 is SGDLS and CDR2 is YYNGEE. The CDR3 spells CASSVAGGMNEETQYF. DNA for the CDR3: TGTGCCAGCAGCGTAGCGGGGGGGATGAATGAAGAGACCCAGTACTTC.

This clone has only a few counts. CDR3 sequence: CASSFDRGREAFF. CDR3 DNA sequence: TGTGCCAGCAGCTTTGACAGGGGCCGTGAAGCTTTCTTT. The rearrangement joins TRBV5-4 to TRBJ1-1; 8 bases map to TRBD1. J gave up 7 bases and V 2 bases, and 4 bases lay outside the gene matches. The CDR3 is 13 amino acids. Germline V gene lookup returns CDR1 SGHNT and CDR2 YYREEE (reference sequence). Full variable domain (rest looked up from reference TRBV5-4 and TRBJ1-1): ETGVTQSPTHLIKTRGQQVTLRCSSQSGHNTVSWYQQALGQGPQFIFQYYREEENGRGNFPPRFSGLQFPNYSSELNVNALELDDSALYLCASSFDRGREAFFGQGTRLTVV.

The chain carries TRBV6-5 and TRBJ2-5, with 9 positions matching TRBD1. Per the germline V gene, CDR1 is MNHEY and CDR2 is SVGAGI. CDR3 size: 14 residues. The V and J ends lost 5 bases and 5 bases, in that order; junction bases with no gene match: 6. The CDR3 DNA reads TGTGCCAGCAGTCCCTCGACAGGGGGTGAGACCCAGTACTTC. Translating gives CASSPSTGGETQYF.

The chain is built from TRBV5-8 and TRBJ2-3; D not certain. In germline, CDR1 is SGHTS, CDR2 YDEGEE. V was pared by 0 bases and J by 5 bases, with 10 bases between. This CDR3 has 14 residues. The CDR3 protein is CASSLENLGDTQYF. In nucleotides, the CDR3 is TGTGCCAGCAGCTTGGAGAATTTGGGAGATACGCAGTATTTT.

As for this clone: A far larger clone is off by one base, so a read error is likely. The rearrangement links TRBV11-2 to TRBJ2-5; 7 nucleotides align to TRBD2. CDR3 length: 17 residues. The ends lost 6 bases at V and 1 base at J; junction bases unmatched: 14. CDR1 is SGHAT and CDR2 is FQNNGV in the germline V gene. The CDR3 region has the DNA TGTGCCAGCAGATACGCTGCCGGGACTAACCCCCAAGAGACCCAGTACTTC. Amino acid sequence: CASRYAAGTNPQETQYF.

The V call is TRBV6-6, the J call TRBJ1-2, with 7 bases aligning to TRBD1. The CDR3 has 13 residues. V was clipped by 5 bases and J by 2 bases; unmatched bases: 2. CDR1 is MNHNY, CDR2 SVGAGI, per germline (reference sequence). CDR3 sequence: CASSIQGNYGYTF. CDR3 nucleotide sequence: TGTGCCAGCAGTATACAGGGGAACTATGGCTACACCTTC.

The chain recombines TRBV7-2 with TRBJ2-3; 9 nucleotides align to TRBD2. The V and J ends lost 5 bases and 6 bases, in that order; junction bases with no gene match: 12. CDR3 length equals 16 residues. Germline V gene data show CDR1 as SGHTA and CDR2 as FQGNSA. The CDR3 protein is CASSVLGGRAADTQYF. The CDR3 region has the DNA TGTGCCAGCAGCGTTCTGGGCGGGAGGGCTGCTGATACGCAGTATTTT.

The J gene is TRBJ2-1, the V gene TRBV30; TRBD2 agrees at 8 bases. The CDR3 length is 14 residues. Germline-derived CDR1 and CDR2 are GTSNPN and SVGIG (reference sequence). The V and J ends lost 3 bases and 4 bases, in that order; junction bases with no gene match: 5. This CDR3 reads CAWSRGGEYNEQFF. The CDR3 bases are TGTGCCTGGAGCCGGGGGGGGGAGTACAATGAGCAGTTCTTC.

The chain is built from TRBV11-2 and TRBJ2-1; 9 nucleotides match TRBD1. The germline gives CDR1 SGHAT, CDR2 FQNNGV. CDR3 length: 16 amino acids. V lost 4 bases and J lost 1; bases outside the gene matches: 5. The CDR3 region is CASSSSTGGSYNEQFF. The CDR3 DNA reads TGTGCCAGCAGCTCCTCGACAGGGGGGTCCTACAATGAGCAGTTCTTC. The full variable domain, with the rest looked up from reference TRBV11-2 and TRBJ2-1, is EAGVAQSPRYKIIEKRQSVAFWCNPISGHATLYWYQQILGQGPKLLIQFQNNGVVDDSQLPKDRFSAERLKGVDSTLKIQPAKLEDSAVYLCASSSSTGGSYNEQFFGPGTRLTVL.

The chain employs TRBV11-3 and TRBJ2-3; possibly TRBD1 or TRBD2 for D (5 bases each). This CDR3 region has 14 residues. Trimming shortened V by 1 base and J by 4 bases, and 9 bases separated the two germline ends. Germline-derived CDR1 and CDR2 are SGHNT and YENEEA. The CDR3 spells CASSLGGPSDTQYF. Here the CDR3 DNA reads TGTGCCAGCAGCTTAGGGGGACCCTCAGATACGCAGTATTTT.

The CDR3: CASSYQSVYEQYF. CDR3 DNA sequence: TGTGCCAGCAGTTATCAAAGCGTCTACGAGCAGTACTTC. The chain couples TRBV6-6 to TRBJ2-7; no definite D call. V was shortened by 3 bases and J by 3 bases, with 9 bases between the two germline ends. This CDR3 has 13 residues. Looked up from germline, CDR1 is MNHNY and CDR2 is SVGAGI (reference sequence).

The CDR3 region has the DNA TGTGCCAGCAGCCTCCGATCAGACCCTAATTACAGCAATCAGCCCCAGCATTTT. It yields the protein CASSLRSDPNYSNQPQHF. This chain links TRBV7-8 with TRBJ1-5; no clear D gene. Trimming took off 5 bases at V and 1 base at J, with 21 bases between the two ends. The CDR3 is 18 amino acids. CDR1 and CDR2 from the germline V gene are SGHVS and FQNEAQ.

CDR3 nucleotides: TGTGCCAGCAGCTCGACAGGCCAAAGGACCGAGACCCAGTACTTC. The encoded protein is CASSSTGQRTETQYF. V gene TRBV7-6 combines with J gene TRBJ2-5, with D possibly TRBD1 on 6 matching bases. The germline CDR1 and CDR2 sequences are SGHVS and FNYEAQ. Trimming took off 4 bases at V and 5 bases at J, with 17 bases between the two ends. The CDR3 loop spans 15 amino acids.

The chain uses TRBV5-8 and TRBJ2-1; D unclear. Germline assignment: CDR1 SGHTS and CDR2 YDEGEE. The CDR3 loop spans 11 amino acids. V lost 2 bases and J lost 6, with 3 bases in between. CDR3 coding DNA: TGTGCCAGCAGCTTTCGCAATGAGCAGTTCTTC. Protein sequence: CASSFRNEQFF.

The rearrangement links TRBV5-1 to TRBJ1-4; D not resolved. The CDR3 has 15 residues. Germline CDR1 and CDR2: SGHRS and YFSETQ. The V end was cut by 4 bases, the J end by 0 bases, with 10 bases between. This chain's CDR3 is CASSPNPATNEKLFF. CDR3 DNA sequence: TGCGCCAGCAGCCCAAACCCAGCAACTAATGAAAAACTGTTTTTT.